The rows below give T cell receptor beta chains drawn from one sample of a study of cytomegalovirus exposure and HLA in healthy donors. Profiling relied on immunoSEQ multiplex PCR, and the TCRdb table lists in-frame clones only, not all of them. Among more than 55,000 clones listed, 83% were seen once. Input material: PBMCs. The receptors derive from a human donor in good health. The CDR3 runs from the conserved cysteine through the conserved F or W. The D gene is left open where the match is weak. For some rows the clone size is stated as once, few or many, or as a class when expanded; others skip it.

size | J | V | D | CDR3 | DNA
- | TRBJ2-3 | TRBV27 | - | CASSTRSGLDTQYF | TGTGCCAGCAGTACCCGGTCGGGGTTGGATACGCAGTATTTT
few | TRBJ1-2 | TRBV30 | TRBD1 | CAWSGQGYGYTF | TGTGCCTGGAGCGGACAGGGCTATGGCTACACCTTC
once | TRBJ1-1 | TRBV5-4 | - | CASKEGGPKNTEAFF | TGTGCCAGCAAAGAAGGAGGACCCAAGAACACTGAAGCTTTCTTT
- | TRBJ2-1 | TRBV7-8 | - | CASSPTVRPIDNEQLF | TGTGCCAGCAGCCCGACAGTTAGACCCATCGACAATGAGCAGCTCTTC
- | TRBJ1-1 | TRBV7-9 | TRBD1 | CASSPWPGQGALVGAFF | TGTGCCAGCAGTCCTTGGCCGGGACAGGGGGCTCTCGTAGGAGCTTTCTTT
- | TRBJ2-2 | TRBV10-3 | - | CASRDPGTGELFF | TGTGCCAGCAGGGACCCGGGAACCGGGGAGCTGTTTTTT
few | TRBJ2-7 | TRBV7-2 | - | CASSLVQPYYEQYF | TGTGCCAGCAGCTTAGTACAGCCGTACTACGAGCAGTACTTC
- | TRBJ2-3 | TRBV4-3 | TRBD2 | CASSQVAGAPDTQYF | TGCGCCAGCAGCCAAGTAGCGGGAGCCCCAGATACGCAGTATTTT
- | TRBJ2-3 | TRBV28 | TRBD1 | CASSTPDRFHTQYF | TGTGCCAGCAGTACCCCGGACAGGTTTCATACGCAGTATTTT
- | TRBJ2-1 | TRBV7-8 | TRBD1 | CASSVDRGFYNEQFF | TGTGCCAGCAGCGTAGACAGGGGTTTCTACAATGAGCAGTTCTTC
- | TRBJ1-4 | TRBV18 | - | CASSSSEKLFF | TGTGCCAGCTCATCATCTGAAAAACTGTTTTTT
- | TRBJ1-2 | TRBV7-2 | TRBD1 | CASSLVGAVNRGNYGYTF | TGTGCCAGCAGCTTAGTTGGTGCGGTAAACAGGGGGAACTATGGCTACACCTTC
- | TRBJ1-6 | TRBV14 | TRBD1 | CASSLQGLPLHF | TGTGCCAGCAGCCTACAGGGGTTACCCCTCCACTTT
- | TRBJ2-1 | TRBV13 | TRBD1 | CASSLGLQGAESYNEQFF | TGTGCCAGCAGCTTAGGGCTACAGGGGGCTGAATCGTACAATGAGCAGTTCTTC
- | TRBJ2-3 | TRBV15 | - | CATSGGHDTDTQYF | TGTGCCACCAGCGGGGGACACGACACAGATACGCAGTATTTT
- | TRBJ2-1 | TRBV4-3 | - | CASSHTGLSSYNEQFF | TGCGCCAGCAGCCACACAGGGCTTAGCTCCTACAATGAGCAGTTCTTC
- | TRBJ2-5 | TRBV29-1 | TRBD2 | CSGRAGGPQETQYF | TGCAGTGGTCGGGCGGGGGGACCTCAAGAGACCCAGTACTTC
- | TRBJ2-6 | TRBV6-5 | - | CASRGMNSGANVLTF | TGTGCCAGTAGGGGAATGAACTCTGGGGCCAACGTCCTGACTTTC
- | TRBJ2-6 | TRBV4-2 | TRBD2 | CASSQPGGEVAGANVLTF | TGTGCCAGCAGCCAACCTGGGGGGGAGGTGGCTGGGGCCAACGTCCTGACTTTC
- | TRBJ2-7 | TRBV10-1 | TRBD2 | CASSEFSGRFEQYF | TGCGCCAGCAGTGAGTTCAGCGGGAGGTTCGAGCAGTACTTC
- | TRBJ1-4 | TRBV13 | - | CASSLRSGGRTNEKLFF | TGTGCCAGCAGCTTGAGATCCGGAGGGCGAACTAATGAAAAACTGTTTTTT
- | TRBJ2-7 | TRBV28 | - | CASKPTGISYEQYF | TGTGCCAGCAAACCCACAGGAATCAGCTACGAGCAGTACTTC
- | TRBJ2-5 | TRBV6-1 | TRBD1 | CASSFGTGGGETQYF | TGTGCCAGCAGTTTCGGGACAGGGGGCGGAGAGACCCAGTACTTC
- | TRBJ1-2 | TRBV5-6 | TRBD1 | CASSEDRGSGGYTF | TGTGCCAGCAGCGAGGACAGGGGGAGCGGAGGCTACACCTTC
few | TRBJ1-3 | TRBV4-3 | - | CASSQDFYSSGNTIYF | TGCGCCAGCAGCCAAGATTTCTACAGCTCTGGAAACACCATATATTTT
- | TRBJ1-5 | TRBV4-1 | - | CASSQDEQGKYQPQHF | TGCGCCAGCAGCCAAGATGAGCAGGGCAAGTACCAGCCCCAGCATTTT
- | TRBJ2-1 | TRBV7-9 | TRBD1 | CASSQRGQGMVNEQFF | TGTGCCAGCAGCCAGCGAGGACAGGGGATGGTTAATGAGCAGTTCTTC
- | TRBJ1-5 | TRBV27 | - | CASSFELPQHF | TGTGCCAGCAGTTTCGAGCTGCCCCAGCATTTT
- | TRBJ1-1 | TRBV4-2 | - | CASSQVGGNTEAFF | TGTGCCAGCAGCCAAGTAGGGGGGAACACTGAAGCTTTCTTT
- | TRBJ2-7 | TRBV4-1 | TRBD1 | CASSRTGTGPFYEQYF | TGCGCCAGCAGCCGGACCGGGACAGGGCCGTTCTACGAGCAGTACTTC
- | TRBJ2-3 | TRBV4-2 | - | CASSQEVLRGNTDTQYF | TGTGCCAGCAGCCAAGAAGTTTTGAGGGGGAACACAGATACGCAGTATTTT
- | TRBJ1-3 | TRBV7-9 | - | CSSSPNRTGNTIYF | TGTTCCAGCAGCCCTAACAGGACTGGAAACACCATATATTTT
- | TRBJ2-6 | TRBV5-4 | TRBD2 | CASSSRLAGSSGANVLTF | TGTGCCAGCAGCTCGAGACTAGCGGGAAGCTCTGGGGCCAACGTCCTGACTTTC
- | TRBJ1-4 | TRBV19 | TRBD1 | CASSREGGWLEEKLFF | TGTGCCAGTAGTCGGGAAGGGGGCTGGCTGGAAGAAAAACTGTTTTTT
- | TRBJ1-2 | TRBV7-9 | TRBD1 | CASSTQDRANYGYTF | TGTGCCAGCAGCACCCAGGACAGGGCTAACTATGGCTACACCTTC
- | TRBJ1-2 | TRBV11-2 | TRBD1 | CASRRPGQRNYGYTF | TGTGCCAGCAGGCGGCCGGGACAGCGAAACTATGGCTACACCTTC
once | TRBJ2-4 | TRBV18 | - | CASSPYDRSKNIQYF | TGTGCCAGCTCACCATACGACAGAAGTAAAAACATTCAGTACTTC
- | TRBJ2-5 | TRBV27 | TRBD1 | CASGRQGVSGETQYF | TGTGCCAGCGGAAGACAGGGGGTTTCGGGAGAGACCCAGTACTTC
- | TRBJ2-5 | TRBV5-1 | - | CASSLEGGRGETQYF | TGCGCCAGCAGCTTGGAGGGGGGGCGAGGAGAGACCCAGTACTTC
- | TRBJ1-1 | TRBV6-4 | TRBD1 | CASSPNPDRGTEAFF | TGTGCCAGCAGCCCGAACCCGGACAGGGGCACTGAAGCTTTCTTT
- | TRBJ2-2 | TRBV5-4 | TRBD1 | CASSLGQGAPGELFF | TGTGCCAGCAGCCTGGGACAGGGGGCTCCCGGGGAGCTGTTTTTT
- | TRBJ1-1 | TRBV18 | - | CASSPRRENTEAFF | TGTGCCAGCTCCCCTCGTCGGGAGAACACTGAAGCTTTCTTT
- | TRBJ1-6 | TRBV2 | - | CASRSQGSSYNSPLHF | TGTGCCAGCAGGAGTCAGGGTAGCTCCTATAATTCACCCCTCCACTTT
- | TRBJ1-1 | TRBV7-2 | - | CASSLTGVSGTEAFF | TGTGCCAGCAGCTTAACGGGGGTATCTGGCACTGAAGCTTTCTTT
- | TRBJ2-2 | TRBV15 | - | CATSRDFGGGPGELFF | TGTGCCACCAGCAGAGACTTTGGGGGGGGGCCCGGGGAGCTGTTTTTT
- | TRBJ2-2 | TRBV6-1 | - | CASSAQRRNTGELFF | TGTGCCAGCAGTGCGCAGCGGAGGAACACCGGGGAGCTGTTTTTT
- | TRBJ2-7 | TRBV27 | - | CASSRMGPPYEQYF | TGTGCCAGCAGTCGCATGGGGCCCCCATACGAGCAGTACTTC
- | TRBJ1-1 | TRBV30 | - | CAWSVLPNGAFF | TGTGCCTGGAGTGTACTTCCGAACGGGGCTTTCTTT
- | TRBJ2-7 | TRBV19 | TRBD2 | CASSHWVAGPTYEQYF | TGTGCCAGTAGTCATTGGGTAGCGGGGCCGACCTACGAGCAGTACTTC
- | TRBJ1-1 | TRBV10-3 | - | CAIVRDRSVSTEAFF | TGTGCCATCGTCCGCGACAGGTCGGTGAGCACTGAAGCTTTCTTT
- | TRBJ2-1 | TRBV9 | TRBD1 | CASSVVGTGSYNEQFF | TGTGCCAGCAGCGTAGTGGGGACAGGGTCTTACAATGAGCAGTTCTTC
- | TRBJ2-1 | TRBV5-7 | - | CASSFGGGNEQFF | TGTGCCAGCAGCTTCGGAGGTGGCAATGAGCAGTTCTTC
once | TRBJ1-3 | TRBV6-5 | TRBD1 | CASSMDRDSGNTIYF | TGTGCCAGCAGTATGGACAGGGACTCTGGAAACACCATATATTTT
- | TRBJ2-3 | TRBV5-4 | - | CASSLGGTATADTQYF | TGTGCCAGCAGCTTGGGCGGGACCGCCACCGCAGATACGCAGTATTTT
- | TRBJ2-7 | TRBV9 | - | CASSAGHNYEQYF | TGTGCCAGCAGCGCCGGACATAACTACGAGCAGTACTTC
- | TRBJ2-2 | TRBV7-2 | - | CASSTPGTTTNTGELFF | TGTGCCAGCAGCACCCCTGGGACAACGACGAACACCGGGGAGCTGTTTTTT
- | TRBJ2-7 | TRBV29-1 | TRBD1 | CSVKGQAYEQYF | TGCAGCGTGAAGGGACAGGCCTACGAGCAGTACTTC
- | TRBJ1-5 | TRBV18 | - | CASSERAEISNQPQHF | TGTGCCAGCTCCGAGAGGGCAGAGATTAGCAATCAGCCCCAGCATTTT